This TCR beta chain was found in a study of blood T cells in healthy people across ages. Turning to the study itself: Using template switching, researchers captured about one barcoded beta molecule for each two T cells.

A J-beta primer mix and a sample-barcoded 5' primer were used in a second PCR of roughly 6 to 11 cycles. TCRdb itself ran the 5' RACE reads through MiXCR, one entry per CDR3 protein. The table has around 1.5 million distinct CDR3 sequences, approximately 32% seen once; the top ten hold 10% to 12%. Study-level points and caveats: Fewer expanded clones and more diversity marked long-lived versus aged donors.

Remarks on this clonotype: Antigen: not known.

Germline V lookup: CDR1 KGHSH, CDR2 LQKENI. The CDR3 has 15 residues. The germline V and J ends were trimmed by 2 bases and 1 base, with 11 bases remaining between them. The specimen sequenced was blood. V usage is TRBV18 and J usage is TRBJ1-1, with D possibly TRBD1 on 5 matching bases. This clonotype was obtained from a woman aged 25 to 45 in good health. The CDR3 loop reads CASSPGASKNTEAFF. The CDR3 DNA reads as TGTGCCAGCTCACCAGGGGCTTCCAAGAACACTGAAGCTTTCTTT.